This entry lists 10 T cell receptor beta chains sequenced from one sample in a study of beta chain features in type 1 diabetes. Sequencing targeted expressed TCRB transcripts, as all isolated RNA had been reverse transcribed. Here immunoSEQ multiplex PCR was the method, and the copy in TCRdb shows in-frame clones only, minus some. The repertoire holds approximately 600,000 clones, with around 11% as singletons. The study, taken as a whole, reports: When Type 1 diabetes patients were examined, their TCRB CDR3s proved moderately but significantly shorter in all four CD4+ subsets.

Antigens for these TCRs are unknown. Source material: naive CD4+ T cells from blood. These receptors all stem from a man between 25 and 39 years old with type 1 diabetes.

This clone has a handful of counts. This chain uses TRBV27 with TRBJ1-5; perhaps TRBD1 as D (5 bases). CDR3 length: 14 amino acids. The germline V gene encodes CDR1 MNHEY and CDR2 SMNVEV (reference sequence). Trimming shortened V by 2 bases and J by 2 bases, and 7 bases separated the two germline ends. The CDR3 DNA sequence: TGTGCCAGCAGTTTAGTACAGGGCAATCAGCCCCAGCATTTT. Protein product: CASSLVQGNQPQHF.

This clone appeared a few times. The rearrangement joins TRBV30 to TRBJ2-3; D unclear. The germline gives CDR1 GTSNPN, CDR2 SVGIG (reference sequence). This CDR3 comprises 14 residues. The V end lost 4 bases, the J end lost 4 bases, and 15 bases lay between the germline ends. For the CDR3, the DNA is TGTGCCTGGACCCTTGGAACGGGTCCAGATACGCAGTATTTT. Its protein is CAWTLGTGPDTQYF.

This clone was counted between two and nine times. The chain employs TRBV6-6 and TRBJ2-6, with TRBD1 matching 8 bases. Trimming cost V 4 bases and J 2 bases; bases outside gene matches: 4. The CDR3 spans 16 residues. Looked up from germline, CDR1 is MNHNY and CDR2 is SVGAGI (reference sequence). This chain's CDR3 is CASSLRQGTGANVLTF. For the CDR3, the DNA is TGTGCCAGCAGTTTAAGACAGGGGACTGGGGCCAACGTCCTGACTTTC.

In its sample, this clone was seen a few times. This chain links TRBV28 with TRBJ2-5; D is ambiguous. V was cut by 7 bases and J by 6 bases, with 15 bases left in between. The CDR3 is made up of 13 amino acids. Looked up from germline, CDR1 is MDHEN and CDR2 is SYDVKM. Written as DNA, the CDR3 is TGTGCCAGCAACGCAGACGTTCGAAAGACCCAGTACTTC. This gives the protein CASNADVRKTQYF. Supplemented by reference TRBV28 and TRBJ2-5, the full variable domain reads DVKVTQSSRYLVKRTGEKVFLECVQDMDHENMFWYRQDPGLGLRLIYFSYDVKMKEKGDIPEGYSVSREKKERFSLILESASTNQTSMYLCASNADVRKTQYFGPGTRLLVL.

The V gene is TRBV14, the J gene TRBJ2-2; D not certain. Trimming took off 6 bases at V and 3 bases at J, with 5 bases between the two ends. CDR3 size: 12 residues. CDR1 is SGHDN and CDR2 is FVKESK in the germline V gene. The CDR3 region is CASRKYTGELFF. The CDR3 DNA reads as TGTGCCAGCAGAAAGTACACCGGGGAGCTGTTTTTT.

The table lists this clone with a count of one. The chain employs TRBV10-3 and TRBJ2-5, with 10 bases identical to TRBD1. The trim removed 5 bases at V and 4 bases at J, leaving 4 bases unmatched. The length of the CDR3 is 14 residues. From germline, CDR1 is ENHRY and CDR2 SYGVKD. The CDR3 is CAISSTGGRETQYF. The CDR3 nucleotides are TGTGCCATCAGTTCGACAGGGGGCCGAGAGACCCAGTACTTC.

This clone was counted only a few times. CDR3: CAISRLTEQETQYF. The DNA for the CDR3 is TGTGCCATCAGTAGGTTGACAGAACAAGAGACCCAGTACTTC. V usage is TRBV10-3 and J usage is TRBJ2-5, with D possibly matching TRBD1 (5 bases). The CDR3 runs to 14 residues. The V end lost 5 bases, the J end lost 2 bases, and 12 bases lay between the germline ends. Germline assignment: CDR1 ENHRY and CDR2 SYGVKD.

The chain joins TRBV28 to TRBJ2-5, with D possibly matching TRBD1 (6 bases). Germline V lookup: CDR1 MDHEN, CDR2 SYDVKM. The CDR3 runs 14 residues. V was shortened by 6 bases and J by 5 bases, with 16 bases between the two germline ends. DNA of the CDR3: TGTGCCAGCAGCCCAACAGGGCTTCGGGAGACCCAGTACTTC. Its protein is CASSPTGLRETQYF.

This clone was counted only a few times. Written as DNA, the CDR3 is TGTGCCAGCAGCCCGCTCCCGGACAGGGGCTATGGCTACACCTTC. This translates into CASSPLPDRGYGYTF. The chain recombines TRBV5-6 with TRBJ1-2; 9 bases are shared with TRBD1. The germline V gene has CDR1 SGHDT and CDR2 YYEEEE. The CDR3 length is 15 residues. Trimming took 4 bases from V and 4 from J; bases not matched to a gene: 8.

V usage is TRBV30 and J usage is TRBJ2-2; maybe TRBD1 (5 bases). Trimming removed 0 bases from V and 5 bases from J, with 10 bases in between. Germline CDR1 GTSNPN, CDR2 SVGIG (reference sequence). CDR3 length equals 14 residues. The CDR3 DNA reads as TGTGCCTGGAGTGTTTTACCAGGGACCGGGGAGCTGTTTTTT. This sequence encodes CAWSVLPGTGELFF.